The rows below give T cell receptor beta chains drawn from one sample of a study of regulatory T cells in long-lasting Graves disease. TCRdb itself ran the multiplex PCR reads through MiXCR, one entry per CDR3 protein. This repertoire shows roughly 450,000 distinct CDR3 sequences, about a quarter found once; its top ten account for 26%. The specimen was peripheral blood mononuclear cells (PBMCs), collected when the disease was refractory, from a patient treated with antithyroid drugs. The receptors derive from a female donor with Graves disease. The CDR3 runs from the conserved cysteine through the conserved F or W. The order of the fields is CDR3 DNA, CDR3 protein, V gene, J gene, D gene, clone size. A D gene is named only where the DNA matches it firmly. For some rows the clone size is stated as once, few or many, or as a class when expanded; others skip it.

TGTGCCAGTAGTAAGGTCGCTTTGGATGGCTACACCTTC,CASSKVALDGYTF,TRBV19,TRBJ1-2,NA,NA
TGTGCCAGCAGCTTGCAGGGGACACCTAGTTCCTATGGCTACACCTTC,CASSLQGTPSSYGYTF,TRBV5-6,TRBJ1-2,NA,few
TGCGTCAGCAGCTTGGCAGGGGCTAGCAATCAGCCCCAGCATTTT,CVSSLAGASNQPQHF,TRBV5-1,TRBJ1-5,NA,NA
TGTGCCAGCAGTTTAATCGGTGACTACCCGACCTACGAGCAGTACTTC,CASSLIGDYPTYEQYF,TRBV27,TRBJ2-7,NA,many
TGTGCCAGCAGCCAAGAAAATCGGCAGGGGAATGGCTACACCTTC,CASSQENRQGNGYTF,TRBV3-1,TRBJ1-2,NA,few
TGTGCCAGCTCACCCCACGGGAACACTGAAGCTTTCTTT,CASSPHGNTEAFF,TRBV18,TRBJ1-1,NA,NA
TGCAGCGTCGGGACAGGGCTTAATTCACCCCTCCACTTT,CSVGTGLNSPLHF,TRBV29-1,TRBJ1-6,TRBD1,NA
TGTGCCAGCAGTAAGGGGGCGCGGACCCAGTACTTC,CASSKGARTQYF,TRBV28,TRBJ2-5,TRBD1,many
TGTGCCAGCAGTTACTCGATGGGACAGGGGAACTCTGGGGCCAACGTCCTGACTTTC,CASSYSMGQGNSGANVLTF,TRBV6-5,TRBJ2-6,TRBD1,NA
TGTGCCAGCAGCAGCGAAAACACTGAAGCTTTCTTT,CASSSENTEAFF,TRBV2,TRBJ1-1,NA,many
TGTGCCAGCAGCCAAGATCGGGGGGCTCCGTATGGCTACACCTTC,CASSQDRGAPYGYTF,TRBV4-2,TRBJ1-2,NA,few
TGTGCCACCAGTGTCCTAGGACAGGGGTTCAATCAGCCCCAGCATTTT,CATSVLGQGFNQPQHF,TRBV24-1,TRBJ1-5,TRBD1,few
TGCAGCGTTGGTCCAGGCCAAAATGAAAAACTGTTTTTT,CSVGPGQNEKLFF,TRBV29-1,TRBJ1-4,NA,few
TGTGCCAGCAGTGAAGCATCAGGGTTTACTGAAGCTTTCTTT,CASSEASGFTEAFF,TRBV6-1,TRBJ1-1,NA,many
TGCAGCGTGGGGGCCAGGTCTAACTATGGCTACACCTTC,CSVGARSNYGYTF,TRBV29-1,TRBJ1-2,NA,NA
TGTGCCAGTACCACTCCCCGGGACAGTGGTAGCTACGAGCAGTACTTC,CASTTPRDSGSYEQYF,TRBV19,TRBJ2-7,TRBD1,few
TGTGCCAGCAGCCCCGTCAGTGGCGAGCAGTACTTC,CASSPVSGEQYF,TRBV7-8,TRBJ2-7,NA,many
TGTGCCAGCAGCACGACTATTGGAGGGACCCAGTACTTC,CASSTTIGGTQYF,TRBV7-3,TRBJ2-5,NA,few
TGTGCCAGCAGTCTGCGACACGGCACCGGGGAGCTGTTTTTT,CASSLRHGTGELFF,TRBV6-2/TRBV6-3,TRBJ2-2,NA,NA
TGTGCCAGTAGTACGGGGACAGGGCGAGAGACCCAGTACTTC,CASSTGTGRETQYF,TRBV7-2,TRBJ2-5,TRBD1,many
TGTGCCAGCAGCTTAGTTGGGACTAGCGGAACCTACGAGCAGTACTTC,CASSLVGTSGTYEQYF,TRBV7-2,TRBJ2-7,TRBD2,few
TGTGCCAGCAGCGTGGGACTAGCGGGAGCCTACGAGCAGTACTTC,CASSVGLAGAYEQYF,TRBV9,TRBJ2-7,TRBD2,NA
TGCAGTGCCCTGGGGGGGGATGGCTACACCTTC,CSALGGDGYTF,TRBV20-1,TRBJ1-2,NA,NA
TGTGCCAGCAGTCGCCGGATGTATGGCTACACCTTC,CASSRRMYGYTF,TRBV6-4,TRBJ1-2,NA,once
TGCGCCAGCAGCCAAGAAACAGGGGGAGAGACCCAGTACTTC,CASSQETGGETQYF,TRBV4-3,TRBJ2-5,TRBD1,many
TGTGTCAGCAGTGGAGGGTTACGGACTGAAGCTTTCTTT,CVSSGGLRTEAFF,TRBV2,TRBJ1-1,NA,once
TGTGCCAGCAGTTACGGAAGGAGGACCTACGAGCAGTACTTC,CASSYGRRTYEQYF,TRBV6-5,TRBJ2-7,NA,NA
TGTGCCACCAGCAGAGGTGAGAATAGCAATCAGCCCCAGCATTTT,CATSRGENSNQPQHF,TRBV15,TRBJ1-5,NA,NA
TGTGCCATCAGCCCCGACAGGGGAGAGATTGACATTCAGTACTTC,CAISPDRGEIDIQYF,TRBV10-3,TRBJ2-4,TRBD1,NA
TGTGCCAGCAGTTACCCGTGGACCGCAGGCAGCACCGGGGAGCTGTTTTTT,CASSYPWTAGSTGELFF,TRBV6-5,TRBJ2-2,NA,NA